This entry lists 22 T cell receptor beta chains sequenced from one sample in a study of T cell responses to AZD1222 COVID-19 vaccine. Measured with immunoSEQ multiplex PCR; TCRdb has only the in-frame clones, and not every one. The sample holds about 140,000 clones, 85% to 95% seen once. This specimen consisted of peripheral blood, obtained 28 days after the second AZD1222 dose. The receptor set was obtained from an adult who received the AZD1222 COVID-19 vaccine.

This chain joins TRBV24-1 and TRBJ1-6; no reliable D call. V was clipped by 9 bases and J by 14 bases, with 25 bases between them. Looked up from germline, CDR1 is KGHDR and CDR2 is SFDVKD. The CDR3 sequence is 15 residues long. The CDR3 DNA follows: TGTGCCACCCCGCCCTGGGTGCTGACTGGTTCGTCCCTCCACTTT. It specifies CATPPWVLTGSSLHF.

The chain carries TRBV27 and TRBJ1-2; a weak D match, TRBD1 (5 bases). The CDR3 runs to 13 residues. CDR1 and CDR2 (germline): MNHEY, SMNVEV (reference sequence). Trimming pared 3 bases from V and 7 bases from J, leaving 12 bases between. The CDR3 region has the DNA TGTGCCAGCAGTTTTTCCAGGGAGGGTGGCTACACCTTC. It encodes CASSFSREGGYTF.

This chain connects TRBV7-3 to TRBJ2-3, with no clear D. Germline-derived CDR1 and CDR2 are SGHTA and FQGTGA. The CDR3 contains 14 residues. Trimming took 0 bases from V and 3 from J, leaving 7 bases between them. The CDR3 loop reads CASSLTGSTDTQYF. CDR3 DNA sequence: TGTGCCAGCAGCTTAACTGGTAGTACAGATACGCAGTATTTT.

V gene TRBV6-4 combines with J gene TRBJ2-1; TRBD2 might be the D (8 bases). This CDR3 spans 15 amino acids. V lost 5 bases and J 5 bases, leaving 16 bases between the germline ends. Germline CDR1 MRHNA, CDR2 SNTAGT. This CDR3 is CASSLGRGPHNEQFF. CDR3 DNA sequence: TGTGCCAGCAGTCTCGGGAGGGGGCCACACAATGAGCAGTTCTTC.

The chain has TRBV7-8 and TRBJ1-5, with 8 bases matching TRBD1. In germline, CDR1 is SGHVS, CDR2 FQNEAQ. V lost 6 bases and J lost 4; bases outside the gene matches: 11. The CDR3 totals 16 residues. The CDR3: CASSPSNRGSNQPQHF. CDR3 in DNA: TGTGCCAGCAGTCCTTCTAACAGGGGGAGTAATCAGCCCCAGCATTTT.

This chain joins TRBV30 and TRBJ1-1; no definite D call. The CDR3 is made up of 12 amino acids. V was shortened by 1 base and J by 5 bases, with 8 bases between the two germline ends. The V gene's germline CDR1 is GTSNPN and CDR2 SVGIG (reference sequence). The CDR3 protein is CAWSAPVTEAFF. CDR3 bases: TGTGCCTGGAGTGCCCCCGTAACTGAAGCTTTCTTT.

This clone was seen just once. This chain joins TRBV4-2 and TRBJ1-4; the D is unclear. In germline, CDR1 is LGHNA, CDR2 YNFKEQ. The V gene lost 0 bases and the J gene lost 7 bases, with 6 bases spanning the gap. This CDR3 region has 13 residues. The DNA of the CDR3 is TGTGCCAGCAGCCAAGATCGGGTTGAAAAACTGTTTTTT. Translated: CASSQDRVEKLFF.

A single count supports this clone. The chain is built from TRBV24-1 and TRBJ2-5, with 11 positions matching TRBD1. The ends lost 4 bases at V and 5 bases at J; junction bases unmatched: 5. The CDR3 is 15 amino acids. Germline V gene sequence: CDR1 KGHDR, CDR2 SFDVKD. The CDR3 bases are TGTGCCACCAGTGAAGGACAGGGGGCCTGGGAGACCCAGTACTTC. Translation gives CATSEGQGAWETQYF.

The V call is TRBV28, the J call TRBJ2-2; 10 nucleotides align to TRBD1. Germline loops: CDR1 MDHEN, CDR2 SYDVKM. There are 16 residues in the CDR3. V shed 6 bases, J shed 6 bases, and the junction held 10 bases outside the gene matches. The CDR3 region has the DNA TGTGCCAGCAGCCCCCCGACAGGGGGCATCTCCGGGGAGCTGTTTTTT. This encodes CASSPPTGGISGELFF.

This clone was found once. The V gene is TRBV30, the J gene TRBJ1-4; the D is unclear. Germline-derived CDR1 and CDR2 are GTSNPN and SVGIG (reference sequence). This CDR3 has 13 amino acids. V lost 3 bases and J lost 8, with 13 bases in between. CDR3 DNA sequence: TGTGCCTGGAGCGGGCTCGGGGAGGAAAAACTGTTTTTT. It specifies CAWSGLGEEKLFF.

This chain connects TRBV7-8 to TRBJ1-1, with 8 bases fitting TRBD1. V lost 3 bases, J lost 3 bases, and 6 bases stayed unmatched. Germline lookup yields CDR1 SGHVS and CDR2 FQNEAQ. This CDR3 has 15 residues. CDR3 nucleotide sequence: TGTGCCAGCAGCTTGGATCAGGGGGCGGACACTGAAGCTTTCTTT. Residues: CASSLDQGADTEAFF.

The chain employs TRBV13 and TRBJ1-3; no reliable D call. The germline V gene encodes CDR1 PRHDT and CDR2 FYEKMQ (reference sequence). The CDR3 totals 12 residues. V was clipped by 0 bases and J by 8 bases, with 5 bases between them. CDR3 in amino acids: CASSLGQDTIYF. The CDR3 DNA follows: TGTGCCAGCAGCTTAGGCCAAGACACCATATATTTT.

This clone was counted only a few times. V and J are TRBV5-4 and TRBJ1-2; tentatively, D is TRBD1 (5 bases). The length of the CDR3 is 14 residues. Germline V CDR1 and CDR2: SGHNT, YYREEE (reference sequence). Trimming removed 0 bases from V and 8 bases from J, with 14 bases in between. Here the CDR3 reads CASSLAAGRGGYTF. The DNA of the CDR3 is TGTGCCAGCAGCTTGGCCGCGGGGCGCGGGGGCTACACCTTC.

The chain combines TRBV5-4 with TRBJ2-7, with a tentative D call TRBD2 (6 bases). Germline CDR1 and CDR2: SGHNT and YYREEE (reference sequence). The V gene lost 4 bases and the J gene lost 6 bases, with 11 bases spanning the gap. This CDR3 comprises 12 residues. The DNA for the CDR3 is TGTGCCAGCAGCAGCGGAGGGACCGAGCAGTACTTC. This encodes CASSSGGTEQYF.

In its sample, this clone was seen once. The chain couples TRBV5-1 to TRBJ2-7, with D perhaps being TRBD1 or TRBD2 (5 bases each). Germline V gene data show CDR1 as SGHRS and CDR2 as YFSETQ. The CDR3 is made up of 14 amino acids. The germline V and J ends were trimmed by 2 bases and 2 bases, with 11 bases remaining between them. The CDR3: CASSLGDGAYEQYF. The DNA of the CDR3 is TGCGCCAGCAGCTTAGGGGACGGCGCCTACGAGCAGTACTTC. The full variable domain, completed using reference TRBV5-1 and TRBJ2-7, is KAGVTQTPRYLIKTRGQQVTLSCSPISGHRSVSWYQQTPGQGLQFLFEYFSETQRNKGNFPGRFSGRQFSNSRSEMNVSTLELGDSALYLCASSLGDGAYEQYFGPGTRLTVT.

The gene calls are TRBV13 and TRBJ1-2; 7 bases map to TRBD1. The CDR3 loop spans 13 amino acids. From germline, CDR1 is PRHDT and CDR2 FYEKMQ (reference sequence). Losses at the gene ends were 4 bases for V and 7 bases for J; bases not matched to a gene: 6. In DNA form, the CDR3 reads TGTGCCAGCAGCTCCACAGGGGAGGTTGGCTACACCTTC. Protein sequence: CASSSTGEVGYTF.

In its sample, this clone was seen once. The CDR3 coding sequence is TGTGCCAGCAGCCGGACAGGGGGCAGGTCCTCTGAAGCTTTCTTT. It encodes CASSRTGGRSSEAFF. The chain combines TRBV7-6 with TRBJ1-1; 11 nucleotides match TRBD1. Germline assignment: CDR1 SGHVS and CDR2 FNYEAQ. This CDR3 contains 15 residues. The J segment lost 6 bases and the V segment lost 5 bases, leaving 8 bases of the junction unmatched.

In its sample, this clone was seen a few times. The chain recombines TRBV5-6 with TRBJ1-1; D gene uncertain. This CDR3 is built from 15 residues. Germline V gene lookup returns CDR1 SGHDT and CDR2 YYEEEE. The V end lost 2 bases, the J end lost 0 bases, and 11 bases lay between the germline ends. CDR3 bases: TGTGCCAGCAGCTTCGGACCCTCCATGAACACTGAAGCTTTCTTT. Its translation is CASSFGPSMNTEAFF.

The chain joins TRBV11-2 to TRBJ2-7, with 7 bases identical to TRBD1. The length of the CDR3 is 13 residues. J gave up 3 bases and V 8 bases, and 7 bases lay outside the gene matches. CDR1 and CDR2 (germline): SGHAT, FQNNGV. The CDR3 sequence is CASGKDRRYEQYF. The CDR3 bases are TGTGCCAGCGGGAAGGACAGGCGCTACGAGCAGTACTTC.

The chain employs TRBV5-8 and TRBJ2-1; 7 nucleotides align to TRBD1. CDR1 and CDR2 (germline): SGHTS, YDEGEE. V was pared by 2 bases and J by 4 bases, with 3 bases of the junction left unmatched. The CDR3 is made up of 14 amino acids. The CDR3 sequence is CASSLGTAYNEQFF. The CDR3 nucleotides read TGTGCCAGCAGCTTAGGGACAGCTTACAATGAGCAGTTCTTC. The entire variable domain, with the rest obtained from reference TRBV5-8 and TRBJ2-1, is as follows: EAGVTQSPTHLIKTRGQQATLRCSPISGHTSVYWYQQALGLGLQFLLWYDEGEERNRGNFPPRFSGRQFPNYSSELNVNALELEDSALYLCASSLGTAYNEQFFGPGTRLTVL.

The chain uses TRBV5-1 and TRBJ2-3; D not resolved. Per the germline V gene, CDR1 is SGHRS and CDR2 is YFSETQ. Trimming took off 4 bases at V and 0 bases at J, with 9 bases between the two ends. The CDR3 contains 14 residues. CDR3 sequence reads: CASSLSGSTDTQYF. The CDR3 DNA follows: TGCGCCAGCAGCCTGTCGGGTAGCACAGATACGCAGTATTTT.

The V call is TRBV18, the J call TRBJ1-1; weak D call: TRBD1 (6 bases). CDR1 KGHSH and CDR2 LQKENI come from the germline V gene. The CDR3 covers 15 residues. Trimming took 3 bases from V and 3 from J, leaving 14 bases between them. CDR3 nucleotides: TGTGCCAGCTCACCTTTCAGGGGATGGGACACTGAAGCTTTCTTT. The encoded protein is CASSPFRGWDTEAFF.